This TCR beta chain was captured by sequencing in a study of cytomegalovirus exposure and HLA in healthy donors. Among the 120 or so subjects of the validation cohort, separate from the roughly 700-subject first cohort, were the donors. Assay used: immunoSEQ multiplex PCR; TCRdb lists only in-frame clones, some missing. The sample has about 220,000 clones; around nine tenths are singletons. This clone was recorded once. Antigen: not known. Germline CDR1 and CDR2: SEHNR and FQNEAQ (reference sequence). The CDR3 runs to 15 residues. The V and J ends lost 1 base and 2 bases respectively, with 12 bases between them. Study-wide points: The classifier reportedly diagnosed cytomegalovirus status with high sensitivity and specificity. Rare TCR sequences predominated, though certain public TCRs were found in many donors. The study recorded fewer than 200 TCR beta chains that were cytomegalovirus-associated.

The chain is built from TRBV7-9 and TRBJ2-7; a possible D gene is TRBD2 (5 bases). Sequencing input: PBMCs. The sequence was collected from a woman in her late teens or twenties in good health and CMV-seronegative. CDR3 region: CASSLGGAATYEQYF. As DNA, the CDR3 is TGTGCCAGCAGCTTAGGAGGAGCGGCCACCTACGAGCAGTACTTC.